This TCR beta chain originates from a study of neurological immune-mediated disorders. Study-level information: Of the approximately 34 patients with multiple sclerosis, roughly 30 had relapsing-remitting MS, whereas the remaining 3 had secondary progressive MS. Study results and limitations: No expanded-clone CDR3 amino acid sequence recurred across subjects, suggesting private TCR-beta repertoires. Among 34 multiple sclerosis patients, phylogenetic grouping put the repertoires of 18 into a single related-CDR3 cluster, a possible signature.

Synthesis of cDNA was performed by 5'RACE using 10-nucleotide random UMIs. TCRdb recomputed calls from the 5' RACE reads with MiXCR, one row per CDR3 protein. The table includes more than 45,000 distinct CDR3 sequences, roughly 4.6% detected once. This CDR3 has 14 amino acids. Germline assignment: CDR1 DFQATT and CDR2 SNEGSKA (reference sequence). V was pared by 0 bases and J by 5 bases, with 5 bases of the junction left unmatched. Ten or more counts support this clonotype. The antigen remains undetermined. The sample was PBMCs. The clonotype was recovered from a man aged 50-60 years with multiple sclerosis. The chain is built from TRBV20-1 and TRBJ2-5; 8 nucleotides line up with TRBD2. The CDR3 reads CSARDPTSVETQYF. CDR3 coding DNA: TGCAGTGCTAGAGACCCGACTAGCGTGGAGACCCAGTACTTC.